This T cell receptor beta chain was captured by sequencing in a study of T cell responses to AZD1222 COVID-19 vaccine. Worth noting for this clone: Its antigen is unidentified.

Study-wide findings and caveats: Epitopes outside B.1.351 and B.1.1.7 mutated regions reportedly drew nearly half of spike TCRs. Baseline seropositives among AZD1222 recipients totaled only five to seven. Repertoire sampling was restricted to post-peak T cell response timepoints.

Generated by immunoSEQ multiplex PCR, the TCRdb table keeps only in-frame clones and is missing some. This repertoire shows hundreds of thousands of clones, roughly 91% found once; its top ten account for around 1%. The CDR3 has 14 amino acids. The V gene end was trimmed by 10 bases and the J gene end by 5 bases; junction bases not matched to a gene: 10. The chain joins TRBV6-7 to TRBJ1-4; 7 nucleotides align to TRBD1. TRBV6-7 is sorted into the ORF group, with uncertain function. This clonotype was sampled from an adult in good health. Sequenced material: peripheral blood, taken on day 0 of MenACWY control vaccination. In DNA form, the CDR3 reads TGTGCCACGCCTCCGGGACAGCAAAATGAAAAACTGTTTTTT. It translates to CATPPGQQNEKLFF.